The 13 T cell receptor beta chains listed next were all sequenced from one sample in a study of cytomegalovirus exposure and HLA in healthy donors. Vbeta (60) and Jbeta (13) primers were used in the PCR. Produced via immunoSEQ multiplex PCR; TCRdb's table is partial and in-frame only. The sample consists of about 200,000 clones, approximately 87% of them appearing once. The sample was PBMCs. These receptors were taken from a man aged 25-45 years in good health and CMV-seronegative.

The rearrangement links TRBV2 to TRBJ2-5; D not resolved. CDR1 is SNHLY and CDR2 is FYNNEI in the germline V gene. Trimming stripped 4 bases from V and 5 bases from J, with 11 bases between. CDR3 length equals 13 residues. CDR3 nucleotides: TGTGCCAGCAGTGGCAGTTCGGGTGAGACCCAGTACTTC. Protein product: CASSGSSGETQYF.

V and J are TRBV5-6 and TRBJ1-5; D unresolved. Germline CDR1 is SGHDT and CDR2 is YYEEEE. This CDR3 comprises 14 residues. Trimming stripped 4 bases from V and 3 bases from J, with 11 bases between. The chain's CDR3 is CASSKTDNNQPQHF. CDR3 DNA sequence: TGTGCCAGCAGCAAGACCGACAACAATCAGCCCCAGCATTTT. Based on the CDR3 plus reference TRBV5-6 and TRBJ1-5, the full variable domain is DAGVTQSPTHLIKTRGQQVTLRCSPKSGHDTVSWYQQALGQGPQFIFQYYEEEERQRGNFPDRFSGHQFPNYSSELNVNALLLGDSALYLCASSKTDNNQPQHFGDGTRLSIL.

The chain employs TRBV4-1 and TRBJ2-3; 9 nucleotides agree with TRBD1. CDR1 is MGHRA, CDR2 YSYEKL, per germline. V dropped 1 base and J dropped 5; count of bases not matched to a gene: 1. The CDR3 spans 14 residues. In DNA form, the CDR3 reads TGCGCCAGCAGCCAAGGACAGGGGGGAGATACGCAGTATTTT. Residues: CASSQGQGGDTQYF.

The CDR3 region has the DNA TGTGCCAGCCCTCCCCCGGGGGGTGTTATGACAGATACGCAGTATTTT. Translating it yields CASPPPGGVMTDTQYF. The chain is built from TRBV28 and TRBJ2-3; 7 bases match TRBD2. Per germline, CDR1 MDHEN and CDR2 SYDVKM. After removal of 8 bases from V and 3 bases from J, the junction contained 14 bases not matched to a gene. CDR3 length equals 16 residues.

This clone appeared a single time. The rearrangement uses TRBV21-1 and TRBJ1-5; the table's D gene call, TRBD1, was not cross checked with the DNA. TRBV21-1 is termed a pseudogene. There are 18 residues in the CDR3. The CDR3 coding sequence is TGTGCCAGCATCAGAACAGGGTTACCCCCCTATAGCAATCAGCCCCAGCATTTT. It yields the protein CASIRTGLPPYSNQPQHF.

The rearrangement uses TRBV4-1 and TRBJ1-5, with TRBD1 matching over 11 bases. Germline V gives CDR1 MGHRA, CDR2 YSYEKL. Trimming at V came to 0 bases and at J to 6 bases, leaving 1 base not matched to a gene. CDR3 size: 15 residues. The CDR3 nucleotides read TGCGCCAGCAGCCAAGATGGGACAGGGGGTCAGCCCCAGCATTTT. Amino acids: CASSQDGTGGQPQHF.

This sequence joins TRBV6-6 and TRBJ1-1, with D tentatively TRBD1 (5 bases). The CDR3 loop spans 13 amino acids. The V gene lost 5 bases and the J gene lost 6 bases, with 13 bases spanning the gap. Germline loops: CDR1 MNHNY, CDR2 SVGAGI (reference sequence). DNA of the CDR3: TGTGCCAGCAGTCTCGGACAAACCGCTGAAGCTTTCTTT. Protein sequence: CASSLGQTAEAFF.

V gene TRBV19 combines with J gene TRBJ2-7; tentatively, D is TRBD1 (6 bases). The germline gives CDR1 LNHDA, CDR2 SQIVND (reference sequence). The CDR3 spans 19 residues. Between the trimmed V and J ends, which lost 1 base and 2 bases, there was a span of 24 bases. The CDR3 nucleotides read TGTGCCAGTAGTATAGGAGGGGGACCCGATTCAACGAGTACCTACGAGCAGTACTTC. Amino acid sequence: CASSIGGGPDSTSTYEQYF.

This clone was counted a single time. J is TRBJ2-3 and V is TRBV6-6; TRBD1 is a possible D gene (5 bases). CDR3 size: 15 residues. Germline CDR1 MNHNY, CDR2 SVGAGI (reference sequence). V was cut by 4 bases and J by 6 bases, with 17 bases left in between. The CDR3 loop reads CASSLNRQDGDTQYF. CDR3 DNA: TGTGCCAGCAGTTTGAACAGGCAGGATGGTGATACGCAGTATTTT.

The genes are TRBV29-1 and TRBJ2-7, with D unclear. Germline loops: CDR1 SQVTM, CDR2 ANQGSEA. Deletions cut 1 base from V and 0 bases from J, with 10 bases between. CDR3 length: 14 amino acids. The CDR3, as DNA: TGCAGCGTTGAAGTGACTCCTGCCTCCTACGAGCAGTACTTC. Translated, it gives CSVEVTPASYEQYF.

V usage is TRBV6-6 and J usage is TRBJ2-7, with 11 bases matching TRBD2. The CDR3 consists of 15 residues. With 5 bases clipped from V and 2 bases from J, the junction kept 5 bases outside the gene matches. Looked up from germline, CDR1 is MNHNY and CDR2 is SVGAGI (reference sequence). The CDR3 reads CASSALAGGTYEQYF. CDR3 in DNA: TGTGCCAGCAGTGCCCTAGCGGGAGGCACCTACGAGCAGTACTTC.

Worth noting for this clone: One end of the junction does not line up with germline, which may come from a read error. The chain employs TRBV7-9 and TRBJ1-1, with D unresolved. This CDR3 is built from 14 residues. CDR1 SEHNR and CDR2 FQNEAQ come from the germline V gene (reference sequence). The CDR3: CASRFLDLNTEASF. CDR3 nucleotide sequence: TGTGCCAGCAGGTTTTTGGACTTGAACACTGAAGCTTCCTTT.

The gene calls are TRBV2 and TRBJ2-2; D is possibly TRBD1 (6 bases). CDR1 and CDR2 from the germline V gene are SNHLY and FYNNEI. The CDR3 is made up of 15 amino acids. Trimming took 6 bases from V and 5 from J, leaving 16 bases between them. The DNA of the CDR3 is TGTGCCAGCAGGGTCGACAGGTACTTGACCGGGGAGCTGTTTTTT. It translates to CASRVDRYLTGELFF.